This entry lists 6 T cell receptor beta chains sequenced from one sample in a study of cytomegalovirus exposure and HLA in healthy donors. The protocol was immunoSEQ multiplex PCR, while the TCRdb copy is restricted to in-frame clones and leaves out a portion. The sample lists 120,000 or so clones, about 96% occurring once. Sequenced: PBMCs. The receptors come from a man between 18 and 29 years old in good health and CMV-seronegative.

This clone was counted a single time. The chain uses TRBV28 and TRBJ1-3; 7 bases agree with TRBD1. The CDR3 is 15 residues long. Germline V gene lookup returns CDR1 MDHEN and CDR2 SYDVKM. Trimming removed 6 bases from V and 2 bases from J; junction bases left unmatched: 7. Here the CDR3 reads CASRLPTGAGNTIYF. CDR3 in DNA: TGTGCCAGCAGACTCCCTACAGGGGCTGGAAACACCATATATTTT.

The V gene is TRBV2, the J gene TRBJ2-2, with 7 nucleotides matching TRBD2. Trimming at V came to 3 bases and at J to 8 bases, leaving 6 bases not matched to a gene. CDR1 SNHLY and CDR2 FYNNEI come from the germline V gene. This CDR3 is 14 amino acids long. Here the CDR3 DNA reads TGTGCCAGCAGTGAGGGTAGCGGGTATGGGGAGCTGTTTTTT. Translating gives CASSEGSGYGELFF.

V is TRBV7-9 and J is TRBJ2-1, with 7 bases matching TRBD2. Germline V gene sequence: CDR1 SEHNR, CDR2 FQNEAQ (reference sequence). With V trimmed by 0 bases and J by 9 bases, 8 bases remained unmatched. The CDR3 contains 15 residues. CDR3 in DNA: TGTGCCAGCAGCTTAGCTTTTGCGGGAGTTCGTGAGCAGTTCTTC. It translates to CASSLAFAGVREQFF.

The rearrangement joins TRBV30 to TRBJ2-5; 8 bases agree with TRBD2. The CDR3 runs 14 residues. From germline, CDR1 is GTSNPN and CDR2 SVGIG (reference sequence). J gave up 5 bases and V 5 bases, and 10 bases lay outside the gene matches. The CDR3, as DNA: TGTGCCTGGTCGAGCGGGAGCCTCCGGGAGACCCAGTACTTC. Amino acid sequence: CAWSSGSLRETQYF.

The CDR3 region is CASSLGGTGNYGYTF. The CDR3 bases are TGTGCCAGCAGTTTAGGCGGGACAGGCAATTATGGCTACACCTTC. V gene TRBV28 combines with J gene TRBJ1-2; 8 nucleotides agree with TRBD1. The CDR3 totals 15 residues. V shed 2 bases and J 5 bases; nucleotides not matched to a gene: 7. Germline CDR1 reads MDHEN; CDR2 reads SYDVKM.

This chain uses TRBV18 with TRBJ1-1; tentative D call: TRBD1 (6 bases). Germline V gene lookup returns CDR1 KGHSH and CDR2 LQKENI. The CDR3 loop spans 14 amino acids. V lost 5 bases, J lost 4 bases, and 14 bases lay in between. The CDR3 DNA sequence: TGTGCCAGCTCAACATCCGGGACACTCACTGAAGCTTTCTTT. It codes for CASSTSGTLTEAFF.